By share of the sample, the clone carrying this T cell receptor beta chain is medium-sized. As yet, its antigen is unknown. This sample is part of a study of CD8 T cells in ankylosing spondylitis. TCR beta libraries were made by quantitative 5'-RACE with molecular barcodes. TCRdb ran MiXCR on the 5' RACE reads and lists one entry per CDR3 protein. The sample lists approximately 190,000 distinct CDR3 sequences, 10% to 15% occurring once. Germline CDR1 SGHTA, CDR2 FQGNSA. V was pared by 3 bases and J by 1 base, with 10 bases between. The CDR3 has 15 amino acids. Study results and caveats: Significantly higher representation of disease-linked clones was reported for matched ankylosing spondylitis synovial fluid. Blood from ankylosing spondylitis patients appeared to carry a characteristic roughly 8-variant TCR beta motif.

The V and J genes are TRBV7-2 and TRBJ1-5; TRBD1 might be the D (5 bases). What was sequenced was blood, either unsorted or a sorted T cell fraction (not recorded which). This TCR came from a female donor with ankylosing spondylitis or in good health (not recorded which). In nucleotides, the CDR3 is TGTGCCAGCAGCTTGATGGGGGGAAGCAATCAGCCCCAGCATTTT. Encoded protein: CASSLMGGSNQPQHF. Variable domain in full (rest from reference TRBV7-2 and TRBJ1-5): GAGVSQSPSNKVTEKGKDVELRCDPISGHTALYWYRQSLGQGLEFLIYFQGNSAPDKSGLPSDRFSAERTGGSVSTLTIQRTQQEDSAVYLCASSLMGGSNQPQHFGDGTRLSIL.